This TCR beta chain originates from a study of beta chain features in type 1 diabetes. Findings and caveats of the study: When cDNA is sequenced, cells with high TCR expression could be over-represented.

The CDR3 consists of 14 residues. Trimming stripped 5 bases from V and 4 bases from J, with 12 bases between. Germline CDR1 is SGHVS and CDR2 is FQNEAQ. This clone appeared a few times. What it recognizes is unknown. Sequencing targeted expressed TCRB transcripts, as all isolated RNA had been reverse transcribed. Libraries were prepared by immunoSEQ multiplex PCR; TCRdb keeps only in-frame clonotypes and omits some of them. The sample includes 430,000 or so clones, around 10% seen only once; the top ten take approximately 0.05%. The clonotype comes from a woman aged 18-30 years in good health. Sequencing was done on a sample of naive CD4+ T cells from blood. This chain connects TRBV7-8 to TRBJ2-1, with D perhaps TRBD1 (6 bases). CDR3 nucleotides: TGTGCCAGCAGCCGATTAACAGGGTACAATGAGCAGTTCTTC. It translates to CASSRLTGYNEQFF.